Below, 8 T cell receptor beta chains from the same sample are listed, as sequenced in a study of blood T cells in healthy people across ages. A second PCR, run for about 7 to 11 cycles, used a sample-barcoded 5' primer plus a J-beta primer mix. MiXCR, applied by TCRdb to the 5' RACE reads, yields one record per CDR3 protein. This table has about 1.7 million distinct CDR3 sequences, 25% to 30% appearing once. The specimen was blood. The receptors derive from a woman in her 30s in good health.

CDR3 DNA sequence: TGTGCCAGCAGCATAGGTGACAGATCGTTTGCAGGGGAGACCCAGTACTTC. This gives the protein CASSIGDRSFAGETQYF. The chain joins TRBV11-2 to TRBJ2-7; weak D call: TRBD1 (5 bases). The closer fit of TRBJ2-5 to the DNA end suggests the J call may be wrong. The V gene's germline CDR1 is SGHAT and CDR2 FQNNGV. This CDR3 comprises 17 residues.

The chain couples TRBV15 to TRBJ2-1; no clear D. This CDR3 region has 15 residues. With 0 bases removed from V and 10 bases from J, the gap between germline ends came to 16 bases. CDR1 and CDR2 from the germline V gene are LNHNV and YYDKDF (reference sequence). The CDR3 loop is CATSRDWADSYEQFF. The CDR3 DNA follows: TGTGCCACCAGCAGAGATTGGGCAGACTCCTACGAGCAGTTCTTC.

This chain uses TRBV7-2 with TRBJ2-4; tentatively, D is TRBD2 (6 bases). CDR1 and CDR2 (germline): SGHTA, FQGNSA. This CDR3 contains 16 residues. Trimming shortened V by 5 bases and J by 0 bases, and 14 bases separated the two germline ends. CDR3 sequence (DNA): TGTGCCAGCAGCCAGCCGGGGGAACTAGCCAAAAACATTCAGTACTTC. It encodes CASSQPGELAKNIQYF.

V gene TRBV25-1 combines with J gene TRBJ1-4; TRBD1 matches at 7 bases. With V trimmed by 4 bases and J by 0 bases, 2 bases remained unmatched. Germline values: CDR1 MGHDK, CDR2 SYGVNS. The CDR3 spans 15 residues. The CDR3 here is CASSAQGATNEKLFF. The DNA of the CDR3 is TGTGCCAGCAGTGCCCAGGGGGCAACTAATGAAAAACTGTTTTTT.

The chain links TRBV4-3 to TRBJ2-5, with no clear D. This CDR3 contains 15 residues. The V gene lost 1 base and the J gene lost 11 bases, with 20 bases spanning the gap. The germline V gene encodes CDR1 LGHNA and CDR2 YSLEER. CDR3: CASSQGSGSGNEQYF. DNA for the CDR3: TGCGCCAGCAGCCAAGGGAGTGGGTCTGGCAATGAGCAGTACTTC.

This clonotype has ten or more counts. The chain combines TRBV10-3 with TRBJ2-4; no firm D call. Trimming removed 10 bases from V and 0 bases from J, with 13 bases in between. The germline CDR1 and CDR2 sequences are ENHRY and SYGVKD. The CDR3 consists of 14 residues. DNA of the CDR3: TGTGCCACCAGCCACGGAATAGCCAAAAACATTCAGTACTTC. Encoded protein: CATSHGIAKNIQYF.

There are many counts of this clonotype. J is TRBJ2-7 and V is TRBV29-1, with D possibly matching TRBD2 (5 bases). This CDR3 region has 10 residues. V was pared by 7 bases and J by 6 bases, with 10 bases between. Germline V gene lookup returns CDR1 SQVTM and CDR2 ANQGSEA. DNA for the CDR3: TGCAGCGCCCGGGATGCCGAGCAGTACTTC. Its translation is CSARDAEQYF.

This clonotype was observed a few times. The chain is built from TRBV5-1 and TRBJ2-3; D assignment may be TRBD1 or TRBD2 (5 bases each). V was shortened by 6 bases and J by 1 base, with 15 bases between the two germline ends. The germline V gene encodes CDR1 SGHRS and CDR2 YFSETQ. The CDR3 totals 15 residues. DNA of the CDR3: TGCGCCAGCAAGGGAGACCTCAGGGGCACAGATACGCAGTATTTT. Protein sequence: CASKGDLRGTDTQYF.